What follows are 2 T cell receptor beta chains derived from one specimen sequenced in a study of early T cells in non-severe SARS-CoV-2 infection. TCRdb analysed the 5' RACE reads with MiXCR anew, one entry per CDR3 protein. The profile covers 45,000 to 55,000 distinct CDR3 sequences, with 11% appearing a single time and roughly 10% taken by the ten largest. Source material: whole blood. These TCRs come from an adult who was a healthcare worker with PCR-confirmed SARS-CoV-2 infection or an uninfected control (not recorded which).

The chain carries TRBV5-4 and TRBJ2-5; no definite D call. Trimming removed 1 base from V and 5 bases from J, with 9 bases in between. The CDR3 spans 13 residues. Looked up from germline, CDR1 is SGHNT and CDR2 is YYREEE (reference sequence). The CDR3 loop reads CASSLPAVETQYF. The CDR3 DNA reads as TGTGCCAGCAGCTTGCCAGCAGTGGAGACCCAGTACTTC.

The table lists this clonotype with a few counts. The gene calls are TRBV28 and TRBJ1-2; D perhaps matches TRBD1 (5 bases). Germline CDR1 MDHEN, CDR2 SYDVKM. V shed 2 bases and J shed 8 bases, with 9 bases lying between them. The CDR3 sequence is 12 residues long. CDR3: CASSLQEGGYTF. CDR3 sequence (DNA): TGTGCCAGCAGTTTACAGGAGGGGGGCTACACCTTC.